The 20 T cell receptor beta chains below all came from one sample that was sequenced in a study of cytomegalovirus exposure and HLA in healthy donors. Sequenced by immunoSEQ multiplex PCR; TCRdb stores in-frame clones only, minus some. The sample holds 150,000 to 200,000 clones, roughly 84% seen once. What was sequenced was PBMCs. Every receptor here comes from a man in his late teens or twenties in good health and CMV-seropositive.

The sample holds a few counts of this clone. The chain carries TRBV20-1 and TRBJ1-2; the D is unclear. The CDR3 consists of 11 residues. Germline V gives CDR1 DFQATT, CDR2 SNEGSKA (reference sequence). CDR3 sequence reads: CSLRSEISYTF. Here the CDR3 DNA reads TGCAGCCTCCGCTCTGAGATCAGCTACACCTTC.

The J gene is TRBJ2-7, the V gene TRBV28; maybe TRBD1 (6 bases). CDR1 and CDR2 (germline): MDHEN, SYDVKM. This CDR3 spans 15 amino acids. Trimming removed 5 bases from V and 0 bases from J, with 14 bases in between. CDR3 nucleotides: TGTGCCAGCAGTCCTAGGGGACATCCCTCCTACGAGCAGTACTTC. As protein: CASSPRGHPSYEQYF.

This chain connects TRBV2 to TRBJ2-7, with 8 bases that match TRBD1. The CDR3 is 15 residues long. V was clipped by 6 bases and J by 3 bases; unmatched bases: 10. Germline V lookup: CDR1 SNHLY, CDR2 FYNNEI. This CDR3 is CASSIESGQGYEQYF. CDR3 bases: TGTGCCAGCAGCATTGAGTCTGGACAGGGCTACGAGCAGTACTTC.

The gene calls are TRBV27 and TRBJ2-1, with 8 bases aligning to TRBD2. This CDR3 is built from 14 residues. Per the germline V gene, CDR1 is MNHEY and CDR2 is SMNVEV (reference sequence). Losses at the gene ends were 6 bases for V and 4 bases for J; bases not matched to a gene: 5. The CDR3 is CASSPIAGYNEQFF. The CDR3 coding sequence is TGTGCCAGCAGCCCAATAGCGGGGTACAATGAGCAGTTCTTC.

The chain couples TRBV2 to TRBJ2-2; 9 positions agree with TRBD1. The germline gives CDR1 SNHLY, CDR2 FYNNEI. V gave up 6 bases and J gave up 6 bases; unmatched junction bases: 8. CDR3 length equals 15 residues. This CDR3 is CASRLDRGISGELFF. The CDR3 DNA follows: TGTGCCAGCAGGCTTGACAGGGGGATTTCCGGGGAGCTGTTTTTT.

The V gene is TRBV9, the J gene TRBJ1-5, with D perhaps TRBD1 (5 bases). The V end was cut by 0 bases, the J end by 5 bases, with 9 bases between. The CDR3 spans 14 residues. Germline loops: CDR1 SGDLS, CDR2 YYNGEE. In nucleotides, the CDR3 is TGTGCCAGCAGCGTAGGACAGCAGTATCAGCCCCAGCATTTT. Its translation: CASSVGQQYQPQHF.

CDR3 amino acids: CASSLRGGGNQPQHF. The CDR3 DNA reads as TGTGCCAGCAGTTTACGGGGAGGCGGCAATCAGCCCCAGCATTTT. The chain has TRBV27 and TRBJ1-5; D is undetermined. The CDR3 loop spans 15 amino acids. Germline values: CDR1 MNHEY, CDR2 SMNVEV (reference sequence). Between the trimmed V and J ends, which lost 2 bases and 2 bases, there was a span of 10 bases.

The chain employs TRBV19 and TRBJ1-5, with TRBD1 as a possible D gene (5 bases). Germline loops: CDR1 LNHDA, CDR2 SQIVND (reference sequence). The CDR3 runs 16 residues. Trimming removed 1 base at V and 3 bases at J, with 13 bases between. The DNA for the CDR3 is TGTGCCAGTAGTATAGCGGACAAGACCTTCAATCAGCCCCAGCATTTT. Translated: CASSIADKTFNQPQHF. Using reference TRBV19 and TRBJ1-5 for the parts outside the CDR3, the full variable domain is DGGITQSPKYLFRKEGQNVTLSCEQNLNHDAMYWYRQDPGQGLRLIYYSQIVNDFQKGDIAEGYSVSREKKESFPLTVTSAQKNPTAFYLCASSIADKTFNQPQHFGDGTRLSIL.

V gene TRBV27 combines with J gene TRBJ1-2, with no clear D. V was trimmed by 5 bases and J by 3 bases, leaving 10 bases between them. This CDR3 has 13 residues. Germline values: CDR1 MNHEY, CDR2 SMNVEV (reference sequence). The CDR3 DNA is TGTGCCAGCAGTATGTCAGAATACTATGGCTACACCTTC. It is translated as CASSMSEYYGYTF.

This clone was counted between two and nine times. The V and J genes are TRBV2 and TRBJ2-7; TRBD2 matches at 15 bases. Per germline, CDR1 SNHLY and CDR2 FYNNEI. The CDR3 is 13 residues long. V lost 6 bases and J lost 11; bases outside the gene matches: 5. CDR3 in amino acids: CASRPGTSGRKYF. The CDR3 nucleotides are TGTGCCAGCAGACCCGGGACTAGCGGGAGGAAGTACTTC. The variable domain in full, completed from reference TRBV2 and TRBJ2-7, reads EPEVTQTPSHQVTQMGQEVILRCVPISNHLYFYWYRQILGQKVEFLVSFYNNEISEKSEIFDDQFSVERPDGSNFTLKIRSTKLEDSAMYFCASRPGTSGRKYFGPGTRLTVT.

This clone was counted a few times. The chain has TRBV30 and TRBJ1-3; D remains unclear. CDR1 and CDR2 from the germline V gene are GTSNPN and SVGIG (reference sequence). The CDR3 is 12 amino acids. Trimming shortened V by 0 bases and J by 7 bases, and 7 bases separated the two germline ends. CDR3 loop: CAWSVSVNTIYF. Written as DNA, the CDR3 is TGTGCCTGGAGTGTTTCTGTTAACACCATATATTTT.

The chain carries TRBV11-2 and TRBJ2-7; D is perhaps TRBD1 (6 bases). The ends were cut back, 1 base at V and 7 bases at J, with 17 bases in the middle. In germline, CDR1 is SGHAT, CDR2 FQNNGV. The CDR3 runs 15 residues. CDR3 protein: CASSLGAGERWEQYF. CDR3 DNA sequence: TGTGCCAGCAGCTTAGGGGCAGGGGAACGTTGGGAGCAGTACTTC.

The V gene is TRBV6-6, the J gene TRBJ1-5; 7 bases align to TRBD1. This CDR3 spans 12 amino acids. V dropped 6 bases and J dropped 6; count of bases not matched to a gene: 2. The germline gives CDR1 MNHNY, CDR2 SVGAGI (reference sequence). Written as DNA, the CDR3 is TGTGCCAGCAGCCAGGGGGTTCAGCCCCAGCATTTT. Its translation is CASSQGVQPQHF.

The table lists this clone with a few counts. The rearrangement uses TRBV2 and TRBJ1-1; TRBD1 is a possible D gene (6 bases). Germline-derived CDR1 and CDR2 are SNHLY and FYNNEI. Deletions cut 4 bases from V and 4 bases from J, with 22 bases between. The CDR3 totals 17 residues. Here the CDR3 DNA reads TGTGCCAGCAGTGGAGGGGGTACAGGGCGCATCATCACTGAAGCTTTCTTT. Translation: CASSGGGTGRIITEAFF.

The gene calls are TRBV18 and TRBJ2-7; tentatively, D is TRBD2 (5 bases). The CDR3 sequence is 14 residues long. V lost 3 bases and J 0 bases, leaving 9 bases between the germline ends. Germline CDR1 and CDR2: KGHSH and LQKENI. CDR3 nucleotide sequence: TGTGCCAGCTCACCTTCTAGCACCTCCTACGAGCAGTACTTC. Its protein product is CASSPSSTSYEQYF.

This clone was seen more than once but under ten times. This chain uses TRBV2 with TRBJ2-2, with D uncertain. Germline V CDR1 and CDR2: SNHLY, FYNNEI. The CDR3 loop spans 12 amino acids. Trimming removed 3 bases from V and 5 bases from J, with 4 bases in between. CDR3 DNA sequence: TGTGCCAGCAGTGACAGGACCGGGGAGCTGTTTTTT. It translates to CASSDRTGELFF. The whole variable domain, filled in from reference TRBV2 and TRBJ2-2, reads EPEVTQTPSHQVTQMGQEVILRCVPISNHLYFYWYRQILGQKVEFLVSFYNNEISEKSEIFDDQFSVERPDGSNFTLKIRSTKLEDSAMYFCASSDRTGELFFGEGSRLTVL.

As concerns this clone: The sample holds other DNA sequences that translate to the same CDR3. The chain joins TRBV5-6 to TRBJ2-7; maybe TRBD2 (5 bases). V lost 0 bases, J lost 0 bases, and 10 bases lay in between. In germline, CDR1 is SGHDT, CDR2 YYEEEE. The CDR3 has 15 amino acids. CDR3 in DNA: TGTGCCAGCAGCTTGGTCCGGGGTTTCTCCTACGAGCAGTACTTC. Residues: CASSLVRGFSYEQYF.

The rearrangement links TRBV27 to TRBJ2-3; 9 positions agree with TRBD2. Germline lookup yields CDR1 MNHEY and CDR2 SMNVEV (reference sequence). V was pared by 3 bases and J by 7 bases, with 5 bases of the junction left unmatched. The CDR3 is 14 amino acids. The CDR3 nucleotides are TGTGCCAGCAGTTTCGGGACTAGCAGCCATACGCAGTATTTT. Translated: CASSFGTSSHTQYF.

The chain uses TRBV6-1 and TRBJ2-1; D is undetermined. Trimming shortened V by 0 bases and J by 8 bases, and 17 bases separated the two germline ends. Germline V gene lookup returns CDR1 MNHNS and CDR2 SASEGT. The CDR3 is made up of 16 amino acids. Here the CDR3 reads CASSEALVSPNYEQFF. CDR3 nucleotides: TGTGCCAGCAGTGAAGCGCTGGTGTCCCCCAACTATGAGCAGTTCTTC.

The chain is built from TRBV5-6 and TRBJ2-4; 11 bases match TRBD1. Germline V gene lookup returns CDR1 SGHDT and CDR2 YYEEEE. This CDR3 spans 15 amino acids. J gave up 2 bases and V 3 bases, and 1 base lay outside the gene matches. CDR3 sequence reads: CASSWTGGSKNIQYF. DNA of the CDR3: TGTGCCAGCAGCTGGACAGGGGGCTCCAAAAACATTCAGTACTTC.